A single sample gave rise to the 18 T cell receptor beta chains below, sequenced in a study of blood T cell repertoires in COVID-19. Here immunoSEQ multiplex PCR was the method, and the copy in TCRdb shows in-frame clones only, minus some. The sample includes 250,000 to 300,000 clones, roughly 88% of them seen just once. Sequencing used PBMCs or T cells enriched from blood (not recorded which). These TCRs come from a woman between 40 and 50 years old with acute COVID-19.

CDR3 sequence reads: CASSYRDRGYNSPLHF. CDR3 DNA: TGTGCCAGCAGCTACCGGGACAGGGGCTATAATTCACCCCTCCACTTT. This chain uses TRBV5-4 with TRBJ1-6; 10 bases match TRBD1. The V gene end was trimmed by 3 bases and the J gene end by 3 bases; junction bases not matched to a gene: 3. The CDR3 totals 16 residues. Germline-derived CDR1 and CDR2 are SGHNT and YYREEE (reference sequence).

The chain joins TRBV20-1 to TRBJ1-1; D gene unclear. This CDR3 spans 15 amino acids. The germline CDR1 and CDR2 sequences are DFQATT and SNEGSKA (reference sequence). V was shortened by 6 bases and J by 2 bases, with 19 bases between the two germline ends. The CDR3 DNA is TGCAGTGCAAGTCCGGGTGGTGGGAGAAACACTGAAGCTTTCTTT. Translation: CSASPGGGRNTEAFF.

The chain couples TRBV27 to TRBJ1-1; D may be TRBD1 (5 bases). This CDR3 contains 15 residues. V lost 6 bases and J lost 3, with 17 bases in between. CDR1 and CDR2 from the germline V gene are MNHEY and SMNVEV (reference sequence). The CDR3 protein is CASRDRRVRDTEAFF. Here the CDR3 DNA reads TGTGCCAGCAGGGACCGCAGGGTTAGGGACACTGAAGCTTTCTTT.

V and J are TRBV7-3 and TRBJ2-5; 11 positions agree with TRBD2. Germline loops: CDR1 SGHTA, CDR2 FQGTGA. CDR3 length: 14 residues. The J segment lost 5 bases and the V segment lost 5 bases, leaving 4 bases of the junction unmatched. The CDR3 DNA follows: TGTGCCAGCAGCATTAGCGGGGGGGCTGAGACCCAGTACTTC. Translation: CASSISGGAETQYF. The variable domain in full, completed from reference TRBV7-3 and TRBJ2-5, reads GAGVSQTPSNKVTEKGKYVELRCDPISGHTALYWYRQSLGQGPEFLIYFQGTGAADDSGLPNDRFFAVRPEGSVSTLKIQRTERGDSAVYLCASSISGGAETQYFGPGTRLLVL.

The J gene is TRBJ2-7, the V gene TRBV6-5, with D possibly matching TRBD1 (5 bases). CDR1 is MNHEY and CDR2 is SVGAGI in the germline V gene. The V end lost 9 bases, the J end lost 0 bases, and 12 bases lay between the germline ends. The CDR3 is 13 amino acids. This chain's CDR3 is CASRGSNSYEQYF. CDR3 DNA sequence: TGTGCCAGTAGGGGATCGAACTCCTACGAGCAGTACTTC.

The genes are TRBV2 and TRBJ2-5; 7 nucleotides agree with TRBD2. Germline trimming cut 6 bases from V and 4 bases from J; bases unmatched to any gene: 5. The CDR3 length is 13 residues. CDR1 is SNHLY and CDR2 is FYNNEI in the germline V gene. The CDR3 bases are TGTGCCAGCAGAAGCGGGGCTCGAGAGACCCAGTACTTC. Amino acid sequence: CASRSGARETQYF.

CDR3 nucleotides: TGTGCCAGCAGCCAAGTTCACGCGGGGGGCAGGGAGACCCAGTACTTC. Translation: CASSQVHAGGRETQYF. The rearrangement joins TRBV3-1 (or the pseudogene TRBV3-2) to TRBJ2-5, with TRBD2 matching over 8 bases. Germline V gene lookup returns CDR1 LGHDT and CDR2 YNNKEL (reference sequence). V was pared by 1 base and J by 5 bases, with 9 bases of the junction left unmatched. This CDR3 region has 16 residues.

This sequence joins TRBV24-1 and TRBJ2-7; 10 bases are shared with TRBD1. This CDR3 spans 16 amino acids. Trimming removed 3 bases from V and 2 bases from J; junction bases left unmatched: 6. The germline CDR1 and CDR2 sequences are KGHDR and SFDVKD. In DNA form, the CDR3 reads TGTGCCACCAGTGATGCGGACAGGGGGAAGCCCTACGAGCAGTACTTC. It encodes CATSDADRGKPYEQYF.

To note about this clone: The sample holds other DNA sequences that translate to the same CDR3. The chain links TRBV20-1 to TRBJ2-3, with a tentative D call TRBD1 (6 bases). CDR3 length equals 11 residues. V shed 6 bases and J shed 6 bases, with 10 bases lying between them. Germline CDR1 reads DFQATT; CDR2 reads SNEGSKA (reference sequence). The CDR3 sequence is CSAPQGDTQYF. The CDR3 DNA reads as TGCAGTGCACCTCAGGGGGATACGCAGTATTTT.

The rearrangement joins TRBV18 to TRBJ1-6; unclear D gene. CDR1 KGHSH and CDR2 LQKENI come from the germline V gene. Trimming took off 2 bases at V and 9 bases at J, with 5 bases between the two ends. The CDR3 consists of 12 residues. CDR3 DNA: TGTGCCAGCTCACCAGAGGGTTCACCCCTCCACTTT. Residues: CASSPEGSPLHF.

The chain carries TRBV9 and TRBJ2-1, with TRBD1 matching 7 bases. This CDR3 comprises 15 residues. Germline assignment: CDR1 SGDLS and CDR2 YYNGEE. Trimming cost V 2 bases and J 2 bases; bases outside gene matches: 4. DNA for the CDR3: TGTGCCAGCAGCGTTGACAGGGCTCCCTACAATGAGCAGTTCTTC. This sequence encodes CASSVDRAPYNEQFF.

The chain uses TRBV5-1 and TRBJ2-1, with D possibly TRBD2 on 7 matching bases. V was shortened by 2 bases and J by 10 bases, with 16 bases between the two germline ends. CDR3 size: 14 residues. The germline V gene encodes CDR1 SGHRS and CDR2 YFSETQ. The CDR3 spells CASSFGGAMKEQFF. In nucleotides, the CDR3 is TGCGCCAGCAGCTTTGGGGGGGCCATGAAGGAGCAGTTCTTC.

J is TRBJ1-3 and V is TRBV2, with D perhaps TRBD1 (6 bases). The CDR3 sequence is 15 residues long. Trimming cost V 7 bases and J 0 bases, with 13 bases left between them. Germline V lookup: CDR1 SNHLY, CDR2 FYNNEI. This chain's CDR3 is CASKTTGGSGNTIYF. DNA of the CDR3: TGTGCCAGCAAAACGACAGGAGGCTCTGGAAACACCATATATTTT.

The chain uses TRBV5-1 and TRBJ2-7; 10 nucleotides agree with TRBD1. Trimming at V came to 4 bases and at J to 6 bases, leaving 10 bases not matched to a gene. The germline V gene encodes CDR1 SGHRS and CDR2 YFSETQ. The CDR3 length is 15 residues. CDR3 in amino acids: CASSGRTGGGSEQYF. CDR3 DNA: TGCGCCAGCAGCGGGAGGACAGGGGGAGGGAGCGAGCAGTACTTC.

This chain joins TRBV7-2 and TRBJ2-1; D is possibly TRBD2 (6 bases). Germline values: CDR1 SGHTA, CDR2 FQGNSA. The CDR3 has 15 residues. V was shortened by 2 bases and J by 2 bases, with 10 bases between the two germline ends. CDR3 nucleotide sequence: TGTGCCAGCAGCTTAACTAGCAACACCTACAATGAGCAGTTCTTC. This encodes CASSLTSNTYNEQFF.

This sequence joins TRBV7-2 and TRBJ2-2; TRBD2 aligns across 10 bases. This CDR3 spans 15 amino acids. Germline V CDR1 and CDR2: SGHTA, FQGNSA. J was trimmed by 6 bases and V by 5 bases; bases with no gene match: 6. This CDR3 is CASSLGTSVAGELFF. CDR3 DNA sequence: TGTGCCAGCAGCCTAGGGACTAGCGTAGCCGGGGAGCTGTTTTTT.

CDR3 bases: TGTGCCAGTTCTGGACAGGGAGTTGATGAAAAACTGTTTTTT. It codes for CASSGQGVDEKLFF. V is TRBV28 and J is TRBJ1-4; 8 bases map to TRBD1. CDR3 length: 14 amino acids. The trim removed 9 bases at V and 6 bases at J, leaving 9 bases unmatched. From germline, CDR1 is MDHEN and CDR2 SYDVKM.

V is TRBV6-6 and J is TRBJ2-7, with TRBD2 identical over 9 bases. The germline CDR1 and CDR2 sequences are MNHNY and SVGAGI (reference sequence). This CDR3 is 14 amino acids long. J gave up 7 bases and V 5 bases, and 9 bases lay outside the gene matches. CDR3 in DNA: TGTGCCAGCAGTATAGCGGGAGACCCTCGGGAGCAGTACTTC. Translated, it gives CASSIAGDPREQYF.